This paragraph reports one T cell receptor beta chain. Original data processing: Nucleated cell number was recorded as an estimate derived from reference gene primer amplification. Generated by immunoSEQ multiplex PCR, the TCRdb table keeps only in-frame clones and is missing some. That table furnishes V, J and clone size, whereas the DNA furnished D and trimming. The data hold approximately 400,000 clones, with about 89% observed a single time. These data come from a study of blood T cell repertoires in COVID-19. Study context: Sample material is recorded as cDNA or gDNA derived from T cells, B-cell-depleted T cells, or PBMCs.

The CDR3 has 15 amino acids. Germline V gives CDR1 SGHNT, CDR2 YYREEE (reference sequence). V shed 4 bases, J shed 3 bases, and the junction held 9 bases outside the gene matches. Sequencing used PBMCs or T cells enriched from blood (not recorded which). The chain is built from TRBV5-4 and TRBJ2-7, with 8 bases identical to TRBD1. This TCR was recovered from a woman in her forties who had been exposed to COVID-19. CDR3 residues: CASSSGTGPIYEQYF. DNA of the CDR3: TGTGCCAGCAGCAGTGGGACAGGACCAATCTACGAGCAGTACTTC.